A single TCR beta chain is shown here with its context. The antigen is unknown. The ends were cut back, 5 bases at V and 5 bases at J, with 24 bases in the middle. Germline values: CDR1 MRHNA, CDR2 SNTAGT. CDR3 length equals 17 residues. This entry comes from a study of cytomegalovirus exposure and HLA in healthy donors. Study-level background: An analysis done earlier identified about 120 million unique TCR beta sequences from about 179 million T cells.

Unrecorded immune exposure was likely among donors, who were nominally healthy when sampled. Whole-study findings and limits: Overall, about 160 TCR beta chains were annotated as cytomegalovirus-associated.

Use of 60 Vbeta and 13 Jbeta primers characterized the PCR. Generated by immunoSEQ multiplex PCR, the TCRdb table keeps only in-frame clones and is missing some. Found here are more than 150,000 clones, about 84% of them singletons; the top ten hold over 3.5%. Specimen: PBMCs. The origin of this receptor is a man in his forties or fifties in good health and CMV-seronegative. The rearrangement joins TRBV6-4 to TRBJ2-5; TRBD1 is a possible D gene (6 bases). The CDR3 nucleotides are TGTGCCAGCAGTCCTTCTCCAACGACAGGACGTAGGGAGACCCAGTACTTC. This codes for CASSPSPTTGRRETQYF.